This TCR beta chain was identified in a study of blood T cell repertoires in COVID-19. Across the whole study: Samples representing acute and convalescent COVID-19 were sourced from the United States, Italy and Spain. From T cells, B-cell-depleted T cells, or PBMCs came the material, which was cDNA or gDNA.

The CDR3 sequence is 16 residues long. The junction had 7 bases not matched to a gene; V was cut back by 0 bases and J by 3 bases. The germline gives CDR1 MNHEY, CDR2 SVGEGT. Per the authors' pipeline: Amplification of reference gene primers was used by the study to estimate nucleated cell counts. Measured with immunoSEQ multiplex PCR; TCRdb has only the in-frame clones, and not every one. V, J and clone size reflect that table, while D and trimming were determined from the DNA. The sample carries around 82,000 clones, around nine tenths recorded once. The TCR was taken from a man between 65 and 85 years old with active or convalescent COVID-19. The chain employs TRBV6-2 or TRBV6-3 and TRBJ1-1; 7 bases agree with TRBD1. The source material was peripheral blood. Here the CDR3 DNA reads TGTGCCAGCAGTTACTCGATACAGGGACAGTACACTGAAGCTTTCTTT. This gives the protein CASSYSIQGQYTEAFF.